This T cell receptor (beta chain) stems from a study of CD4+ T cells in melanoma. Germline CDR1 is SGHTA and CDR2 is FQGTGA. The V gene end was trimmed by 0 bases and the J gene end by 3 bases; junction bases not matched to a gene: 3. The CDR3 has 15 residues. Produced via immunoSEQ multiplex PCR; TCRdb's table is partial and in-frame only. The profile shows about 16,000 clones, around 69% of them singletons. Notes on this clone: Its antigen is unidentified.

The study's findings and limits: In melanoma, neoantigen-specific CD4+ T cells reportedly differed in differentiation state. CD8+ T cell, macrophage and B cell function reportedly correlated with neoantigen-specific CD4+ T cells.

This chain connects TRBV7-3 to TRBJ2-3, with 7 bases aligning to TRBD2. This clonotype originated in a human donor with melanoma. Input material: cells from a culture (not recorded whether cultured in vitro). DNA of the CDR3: TGTGCCAGCAGCTTAACCGGGGGGAGGACAGATACGCAGTATTTT. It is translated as CASSLTGGRTDTQYF. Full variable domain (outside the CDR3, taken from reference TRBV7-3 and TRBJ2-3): GAGVSQTPSNKVTEKGKYVELRCDPISGHTALYWYRQSLGQGPEFLIYFQGTGAADDSGLPNDRFFAVRPEGSVSTLKIQRTERGDSAVYLCASSLTGGRTDTQYFGPGTRLTVL.